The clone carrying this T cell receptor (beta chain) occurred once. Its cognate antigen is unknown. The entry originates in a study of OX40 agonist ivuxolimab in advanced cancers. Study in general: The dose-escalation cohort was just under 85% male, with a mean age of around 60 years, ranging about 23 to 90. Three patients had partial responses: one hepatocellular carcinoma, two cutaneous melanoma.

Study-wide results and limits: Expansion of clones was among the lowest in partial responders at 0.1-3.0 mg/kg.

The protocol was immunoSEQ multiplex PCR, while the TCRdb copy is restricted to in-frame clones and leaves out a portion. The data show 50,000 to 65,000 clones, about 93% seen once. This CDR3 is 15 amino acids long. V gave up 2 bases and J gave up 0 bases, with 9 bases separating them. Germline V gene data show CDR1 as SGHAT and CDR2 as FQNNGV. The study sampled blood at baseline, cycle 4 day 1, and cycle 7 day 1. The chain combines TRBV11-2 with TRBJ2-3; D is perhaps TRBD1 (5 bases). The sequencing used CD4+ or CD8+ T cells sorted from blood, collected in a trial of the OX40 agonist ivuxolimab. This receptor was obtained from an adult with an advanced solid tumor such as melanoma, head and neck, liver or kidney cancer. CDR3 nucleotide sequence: TGTGCCAGCAGCTTAACAGGTTCTAGCACAGATACGCAGTATTTT. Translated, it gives CASSLTGSSTDTQYF.